Described below is a single T cell receptor (beta chain) sequence and its context. Researchers prepared the TCRbeta library using unique molecular identifiers, the study reports. From the PCR reads, TCRdb called clonotypes with MiXCR, one entry per CDR3 protein. The sample has some 280,000 distinct CDR3 sequences, roughly 9.5% seen once. The data were obtained in a study of T-cell reconstitution after alpha-beta-depleted transplantation in children. The sequence was collected from a human donor who donated a stem cell graft to a child with SCID. The source was PBMCs from the stem cell graft donor, collected from the stem cell graft.

CDR3 amino acids: CSASPLRGTGELFF. The CDR3 DNA sequence: TGCAGTGCTAGCCCTCTTAGGGGAACCGGGGAGCTGTTTTTT. The chain uses TRBV20-1 and TRBJ2-2; D may be TRBD1 (5 bases). Trimming left V 3 bases short and J 5 bases short, with 13 bases between. The length of the CDR3 is 14 residues. Germline CDR1 is DFQATT and CDR2 is SNEGSKA (reference sequence).